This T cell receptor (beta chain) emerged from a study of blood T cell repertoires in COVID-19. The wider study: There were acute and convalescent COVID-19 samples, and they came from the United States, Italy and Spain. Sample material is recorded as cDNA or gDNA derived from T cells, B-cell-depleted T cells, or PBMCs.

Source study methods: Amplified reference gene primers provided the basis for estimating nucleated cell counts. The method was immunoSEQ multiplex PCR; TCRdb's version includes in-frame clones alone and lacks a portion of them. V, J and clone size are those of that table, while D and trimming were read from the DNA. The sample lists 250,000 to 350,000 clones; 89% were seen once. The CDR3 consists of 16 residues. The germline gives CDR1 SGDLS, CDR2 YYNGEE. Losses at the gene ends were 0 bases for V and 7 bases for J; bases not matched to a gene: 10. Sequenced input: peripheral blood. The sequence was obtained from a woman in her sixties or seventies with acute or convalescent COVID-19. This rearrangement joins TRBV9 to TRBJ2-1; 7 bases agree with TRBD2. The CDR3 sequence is CASSVGGGSVWNEQFF. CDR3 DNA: TGTGCCAGCAGCGTAGGGGGCGGGAGCGTCTGGAATGAGCAGTTCTTC.